The rows below give T cell receptor beta chains drawn from one sample of a study of neurological immune-mediated disorders. TCRdb processed the 5' RACE reads anew with MiXCR; each CDR3 protein has one entry. The sample has roughly 50,000 distinct CDR3 sequences, 4.5% seen once. The sequenced sample was PBMCs. Receptors were obtained from a woman aged 60-75 years with multiple sclerosis. Each CDR3 is given without its conserved first and last residue. The order of the fields is V gene, CDR3 protein.

V: TRBV4-3
CDR3: ASSQDRGASGNTIY

V: TRBV9
CDR3: ASSVGETGFDEQF

V: TRBV2
CDR3: ASSLQGSNQPQH

V: TRBV10-3
CDR3: AISASAGAADSPLH

V: TRBV4-1
CDR3: ASSLHRDSDEQY

V: TRBV4-3
CDR3: ASTQVDLFGETQY

V: TRBV23-1
CDR3: ASSSRRDTQY

V: TRBV20-1
CDR3: SDTVVGADTQY

V: TRBV20-1
CDR3: SAGSGGAEETQY

V: TRBV18
CDR3: ASSPSSLPNEKLF

V: TRBV20-1
CDR3: SALRGVRWETQY

V: TRBV20-1
CDR3: TPGTGLEFNYGYT

V: TRBV4-1
CDR3: ASSHLAARYRRGYT

V: TRBV27
CDR3: ASSLVGVGETQY

V: TRBV10-3
CDR3: AISELVVGDTQY

V: TRBV20-1
CDR3: SARLAGGRNEQF

V: TRBV20-1
CDR3: SARGKAGTEAF

V: TRBV5-1
CDR3: ASSLDPGNEQY

V: TRBV4-1
CDR3: ASSKGASGRVASTDTQY

V: TRBV5-1
CDR3: ASSPGTFAWELF

V: TRBV20-1
CDR3: SARGTGGPSGANVLT

V: TRBV2
CDR3: ASSDPSGGWYEQY

V: TRBV24-1
CDR3: ATSDPVGGETQY

V: TRBV5-1
CDR3: ASSLPRTGSTDTQY

V: TRBV9
CDR3: ASSVDLTSADTQY

V: TRBV9
CDR3: ASSVEGSYEQY

V: TRBV20-1
CDR3: SAREAGNIQY

V: TRBV12-3/TRBV12-4
CDR3: ASTLTRGGEAF

V: TRBV5-1
CDR3: ASSLGGRETQY

V: TRBV7-8
CDR3: ASSLATGTETGELF

V: TRBV7-2
CDR3: ASMVGEQF

V: TRBV20-1
CDR3: SARQGAEEKLF

V: TRBV2
CDR3: ASSKSENQETQY

V: TRBV3-1
CDR3: ASSQVPGAYEQY

V: TRBV4-1
CDR3: ASIQDPIFGVYEQY

V: TRBV5-1
CDR3: ASSLRDREITGELF

V: TRBV7-9
CDR3: ASSLDGAVTYEQY

V: TRBV7-6
CDR3: ASSLTTLGANYNEQF

V: TRBV7-8
CDR3: ASSLDGQGSSTDTQY

V: TRBV5-1
CDR3: ASSAYPDRVGDTQY

V: TRBV7-9
CDR3: ASSFRGQETQY

V: TRBV7-6
CDR3: ASSPVPGGEQF

V: TRBV5-5
CDR3: ASSLVSGRTYEQY

V: TRBV5-1
CDR3: ASSRIRGASYNEQF

V: TRBV27
CDR3: ASRTGEMNTEAF

V: TRBV28
CDR3: ASSLRWTTLYEQY

V: TRBV24-1
CDR3: ATSQGDNQPQH

V: TRBV5-8
CDR3: ASSSTRRTEAF

V: TRBV7-7
CDR3: ASSLLRDGEQF

V: TRBV6-5
CDR3: ASSASGGTEAF

V: TRBV20-1
CDR3: SASPSGESDGELF

V: TRBV6-2/TRBV6-3
CDR3: ASTRQGRETQY

V: TRBV7-9
CDR3: ASSPGLAGTEQF

V: TRBV6-5
CDR3: ASTGNTEAF